One and the same sample provided the 15 T cell receptor beta chains below, sequenced in a study of shared clonotypes between healthy human individuals. Only in-frame clones appear in the TCRdb table, and some are missing; sequencing was by immunoSEQ multiplex PCR. Of around 1.1 million clones in the sample, approximately 75% were seen once. The sequenced material came from memory CD4+ T cells from PBMCs. Indicated subset: CD45RA-negative fraction. The receptors stem from a man between 18 and 35 years old in good health. Some clones in this sample may be carry-over from other donors' samples.

The gene calls are TRBV19 and TRBJ2-6; the match to TRBD1 covers 8 bases. With 3 bases clipped from V and 2 bases from J, the junction kept 9 bases outside the gene matches. The CDR3 spans 18 residues. Germline CDR1 is LNHDA and CDR2 is SQIVND (reference sequence). CDR3 region: CASSIRQGLGAGANVLTF. Here the CDR3 DNA reads TGTGCCAGTAGTATCCGACAGGGGCTAGGGGCTGGGGCCAACGTCCTGACTTTC. The full variable domain, rest sourced from reference TRBV19 and TRBJ2-6, is DGGITQSPKYLFRKEGQNVTLSCEQNLNHDAMYWYRQDPGQGLRLIYYSQIVNDFQKGDIAEGYSVSREKKESFPLTVTSAQKNPTAFYLCASSIRQGLGAGANVLTFGAGSRLTVL.

This clone was recorded a few times. This sequence joins TRBV9 and TRBJ2-1, with 8 bases identical to TRBD1. Germline values: CDR1 SGDLS, CDR2 YYNGEE. This CDR3 contains 16 residues. The ends lost 0 bases at V and 10 bases at J; junction bases unmatched: 12. CDR3 bases: TGTGCCAGCAGCGTAGAACCAGGGGGGACAGGCGGAGAGCAGTTCTTC. This codes for CASSVEPGGTGGEQFF.

Only a few counts were recorded for this clone. The genes are TRBV5-1 and TRBJ2-2, with 9 bases lining up with TRBD1. Germline CDR1 reads SGHRS; CDR2 reads YFSETQ. Trimming cost V 5 bases and J 4 bases; bases outside gene matches: 9. This CDR3 has 16 residues. CDR3 nucleotide sequence: TGCGCCAGCAGTTCCAAGACAGGGGGGCCCACCGGGGAGCTGTTTTTT. This translates into CASSSKTGGPTGELFF.

The chain employs TRBV6-5 and TRBJ2-5; possible D gene TRBD1, 5 bases. CDR3 length equals 14 residues. Trimming left V 0 bases short and J 2 bases short, with 7 bases between. In germline, CDR1 is MNHEY, CDR2 SVGAGI. In DNA form, the CDR3 reads TGTGCCAGCAGTTACTCGTCAGGGCAAGAGACCCAGTACTTC. Amino acid sequence: CASSYSSGQETQYF.

The chain recombines TRBV9 with TRBJ2-3; 8 bases line up with TRBD2. V lost 4 bases and J lost 2; bases outside the gene matches: 6. This CDR3 has 15 residues. CDR1 and CDR2 (germline): SGDLS, YYNGEE. CDR3 residues: CASSTWTSITDTQYF. The CDR3 DNA reads TGTGCCAGCAGCACCTGGACTAGCATCACAGATACGCAGTATTTT.

This clone has just a few counts. V usage is TRBV19 and J usage is TRBJ1-2; weak D call: TRBD1 (6 bases). There are 14 residues in the CDR3. V was clipped by 7 bases and J by 3 bases, with 15 bases between them. Germline CDR1 is LNHDA and CDR2 is SQIVND (reference sequence). In nucleotides, the CDR3 is TGTGCCAGTACCTTTACGGGGGGCGACTATGGCTACACCTTC. Translated, it gives CASTFTGGDYGYTF.

The chain carries TRBV6-4 and TRBJ2-3; D possibly corresponds to TRBD2 (6 bases). Per germline, CDR1 MRHNA and CDR2 SNTAGT. The CDR3 extends over 11 amino acids. V was trimmed by 4 bases and J by 8 bases, leaving 7 bases between them. CDR3 protein: CASSATSTQYF. CDR3 nucleotide sequence: TGTGCCAGCAGTGCGACTAGTACGCAGTATTTT.

The rearrangement uses TRBV28 and TRBJ2-1; D remains ambiguous. Germline V gives CDR1 MDHEN, CDR2 SYDVKM. This CDR3 has 14 residues. Trimming shortened V by 10 bases and J by 0 bases, and 13 bases separated the two germline ends. CDR3 sequence reads: CATTDRSSYNEQFF. The CDR3 coding sequence is TGTGCCACTACGGACCGGAGCTCCTACAATGAGCAGTTCTTC. Supplemented by reference TRBV28 and TRBJ2-1, the full variable domain reads DVKVTQSSRYLVKRTGEKVFLECVQDMDHENMFWYRQDPGLGLRLIYFSYDVKMKEKGDIPEGYSVSREKKERFSLILESASTNQTSMYLCATTDRSSYNEQFFGPGTRLTVL.

This CDR3 reads CASSRPLGAHEQYF. CDR3 sequence (DNA): TGTGCCAGCAGCCGCCCGCTCGGGGCCCACGAGCAGTACTTC. The rearrangement joins TRBV5-6 to TRBJ2-7; D possibly uses TRBD1 or TRBD2 (5 bases each). CDR1 is SGHDT, CDR2 YYEEEE, per germline. This CDR3 region has 14 residues. Trimming shortened V by 4 bases and J by 5 bases, and 16 bases separated the two germline ends.

This clone was seen at least ten times. The chain combines TRBV5-1 with TRBJ2-7, with D uncertain. The V gene lost 7 bases and the J gene lost 3 bases, with 17 bases spanning the gap. Germline-derived CDR1 and CDR2 are SGHRS and YFSETQ. This CDR3 spans 14 amino acids. CDR3 amino acids: CASGWNPGVYEQYF. The CDR3 DNA reads as TGCGCCAGCGGGTGGAACCCAGGAGTCTACGAGCAGTACTTC.

The V and J genes are TRBV5-6 and TRBJ2-1, with 10 positions matching TRBD2. The V gene's germline CDR1 is SGHDT and CDR2 YYEEEE. J was trimmed by 2 bases and V by 0 bases; bases with no gene match: 5. CDR3 size: 17 residues. The CDR3 DNA follows: TGTGCCAGCAGCTTGGTGGTAGGACTAGCGGCCTACAATGAGCAGTTCTTC. It is translated as CASSLVVGLAAYNEQFF. The full variable domain, its missing parts supplied by reference TRBV5-6 and TRBJ2-1, is DAGVTQSPTHLIKTRGQQVTLRCSPKSGHDTVSWYQQALGQGPQFIFQYYEEEERQRGNFPDRFSGHQFPNYSSELNVNALLLGDSALYLCASSLVVGLAAYNEQFFGPGTRLTVL.

The chain uses TRBV19 and TRBJ2-7; D is possibly TRBD1 (6 bases). This CDR3 has 14 residues. Trimming took 3 bases from V and 5 from J, leaving 14 bases between them. Germline V gives CDR1 LNHDA, CDR2 SQIVND (reference sequence). In DNA, the CDR3 is TGTGCCAGTAGTATTGGAGCAGGGGTGCACGAGCAGTACTTC. Amino acid sequence: CASSIGAGVHEQYF.

This chain connects TRBV29-1 to TRBJ2-1; 10 bases align to TRBD2. Germline V gene data show CDR1 as SQVTM and CDR2 as ANQGSEA. With 8 bases clipped from V and 8 bases from J, the junction kept 12 bases outside the gene matches. The CDR3 extends over 14 amino acids. The CDR3 spells CSTLQREGPYEQFF. CDR3 coding DNA: TGCAGCACCCTGCAGCGGGAGGGCCCATATGAGCAGTTCTTC.

The CDR3 nucleotides read TGTGCCAGCAAAGCGGGGGGCACAGATACGCAGTATTTT. It is translated as CASKAGGTDTQYF. This sequence joins TRBV28 and TRBJ2-3; 8 bases map to TRBD2. V lost 7 bases, J lost 1 base, and 1 base stayed unmatched. This CDR3 contains 13 residues. Germline CDR1 and CDR2: MDHEN and SYDVKM.

This chain uses TRBV6-5 with TRBJ1-2; TRBD1 might be the D (5 bases). V was shortened by 6 bases and J by 6 bases, with 11 bases between the two germline ends. This CDR3 spans 12 amino acids. CDR1 and CDR2 (germline): MNHEY, SVGAGI. This CDR3 reads CASSRDFDGYTF. CDR3 in DNA: TGTGCCAGCAGCCGGGACTTCGATGGCTACACCTTC.